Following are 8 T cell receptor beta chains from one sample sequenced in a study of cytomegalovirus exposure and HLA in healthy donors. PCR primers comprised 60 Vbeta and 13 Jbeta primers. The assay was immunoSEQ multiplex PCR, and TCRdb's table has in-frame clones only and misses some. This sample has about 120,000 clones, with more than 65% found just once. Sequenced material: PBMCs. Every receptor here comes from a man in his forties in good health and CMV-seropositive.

CDR3 in amino acids: CASSKTGAGGYTF. Here the CDR3 DNA reads TGTGCCAGCAGTAAGACAGGGGCAGGTGGCTACACCTTC. The J gene is TRBJ1-2, the V gene TRBV2, with 8 nucleotides matching TRBD1. This CDR3 region has 13 residues. Germline V gene data show CDR1 as SNHLY and CDR2 as FYNNEI. J was trimmed by 7 bases and V by 5 bases; bases with no gene match: 6.

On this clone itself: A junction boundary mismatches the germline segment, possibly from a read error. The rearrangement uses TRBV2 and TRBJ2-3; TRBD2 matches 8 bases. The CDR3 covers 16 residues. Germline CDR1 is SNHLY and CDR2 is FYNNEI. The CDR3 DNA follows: TGTGCCCGCAGCGTAGCGGGGCTCTATAGCACAGATACGCAGTATTTT. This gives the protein CARSVAGLYSTDTQYF.

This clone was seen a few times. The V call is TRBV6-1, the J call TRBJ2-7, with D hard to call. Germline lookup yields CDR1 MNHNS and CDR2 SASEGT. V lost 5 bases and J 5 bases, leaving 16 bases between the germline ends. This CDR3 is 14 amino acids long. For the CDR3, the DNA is TGTGCCAGCAGTTCTACTATTGCCTCGGACGAGCAGTACTTC. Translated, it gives CASSSTIASDEQYF.

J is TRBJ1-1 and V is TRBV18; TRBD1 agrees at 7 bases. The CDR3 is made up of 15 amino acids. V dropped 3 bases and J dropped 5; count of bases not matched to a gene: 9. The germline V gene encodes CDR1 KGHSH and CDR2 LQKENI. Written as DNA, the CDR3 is TGTGCCAGCTCACCGTATGAGGGGGCTTGGACTGAAGCTTTCTTT. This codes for CASSPYEGAWTEAFF.

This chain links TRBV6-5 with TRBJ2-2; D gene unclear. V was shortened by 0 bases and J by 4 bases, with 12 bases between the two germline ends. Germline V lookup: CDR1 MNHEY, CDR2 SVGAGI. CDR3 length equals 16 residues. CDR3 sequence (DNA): TGTGCCAGCAGTTACTCGTCCGCAACAATCACCGGGGAGCTGTTTTTT. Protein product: CASSYSSATITGELFF.

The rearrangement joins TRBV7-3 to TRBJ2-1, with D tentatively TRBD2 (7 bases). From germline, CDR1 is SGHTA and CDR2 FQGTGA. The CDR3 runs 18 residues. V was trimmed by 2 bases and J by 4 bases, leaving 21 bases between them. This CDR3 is CASSLLGNRGARYNEQFF. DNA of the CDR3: TGTGCCAGCAGCTTATTAGGCAACCGGGGGGCGCGTTACAATGAGCAGTTCTTC. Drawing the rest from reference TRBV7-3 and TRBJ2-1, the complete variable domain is GAGVSQTPSNKVTEKGKYVELRCDPISGHTALYWYRQSLGQGPEFLIYFQGTGAADDSGLPNDRFFAVRPEGSVSTLKIQRTERGDSAVYLCASSLLGNRGARYNEQFFGPGTRLTVL.

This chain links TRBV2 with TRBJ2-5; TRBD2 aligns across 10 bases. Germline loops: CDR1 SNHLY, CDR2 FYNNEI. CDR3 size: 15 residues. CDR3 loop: CACTGAGGNQETQYF. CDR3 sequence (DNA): TGTGCTTGCACCGGAGCGGGGGGGAACCAAGAGACCCAGTACTTC.

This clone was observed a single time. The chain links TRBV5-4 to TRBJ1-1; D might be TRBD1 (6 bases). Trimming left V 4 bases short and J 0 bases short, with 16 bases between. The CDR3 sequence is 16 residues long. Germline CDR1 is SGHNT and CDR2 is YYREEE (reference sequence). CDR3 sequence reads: CASSGRGANVNTEAFF. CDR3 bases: TGTGCCAGCAGCGGCCGGGGGGCGAATGTGAACACTGAAGCTTTCTTT.